This TCR beta chain originates from a study of blood T cell repertoires in COVID-19. The CDR3 consists of 14 residues. Germline lookup yields CDR1 SGHTA and CDR2 FQGNSA. The trim removed 7 bases at V and 2 bases at J, leaving 6 bases unmatched. Clones were read by immunoSEQ multiplex PCR, and TCRdb kept only the in-frame ones, dropping some. The sample holds around 260,000 clones, approximately 88% seen once. This clonotype was sampled from a human donor in a cohort sampled during active COVID-19. The genes are TRBV7-2 and TRBJ2-7, with 9 bases matching TRBD1. Sequenced material: peripheral blood. CDR3 amino acids: CASTRDRATYEQYF. The CDR3 coding sequence is TGTGCCAGCACCCGGGACAGGGCGACCTACGAGCAGTACTTC.